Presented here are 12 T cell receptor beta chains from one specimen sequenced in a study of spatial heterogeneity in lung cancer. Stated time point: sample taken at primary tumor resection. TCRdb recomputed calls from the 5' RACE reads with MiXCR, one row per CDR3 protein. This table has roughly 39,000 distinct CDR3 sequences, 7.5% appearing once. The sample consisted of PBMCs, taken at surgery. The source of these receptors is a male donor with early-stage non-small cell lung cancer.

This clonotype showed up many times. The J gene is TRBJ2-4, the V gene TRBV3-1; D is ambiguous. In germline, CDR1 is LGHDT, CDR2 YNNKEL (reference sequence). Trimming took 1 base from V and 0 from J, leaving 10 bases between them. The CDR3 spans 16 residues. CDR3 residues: CASSQVLGKAKNIQYF. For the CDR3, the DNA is TGTGCCAGCAGCCAAGTTCTGGGGAAAGCCAAAAACATTCAGTACTTC.

CDR3 coding DNA: TGTGCCACCAGCCGACGGGACGGCAGCGGGTCCTATAATTCACCCCTCCACTTT. It specifies CATSRRDGSGSYNSPLHF. V and J are TRBV15 and TRBJ1-6; D perhaps matches TRBD1 (5 bases). CDR1 LNHNV and CDR2 YYDKDF come from the germline V gene (reference sequence). The CDR3 covers 18 residues. Trimming left V 5 bases short and J 1 base short, with 18 bases between.

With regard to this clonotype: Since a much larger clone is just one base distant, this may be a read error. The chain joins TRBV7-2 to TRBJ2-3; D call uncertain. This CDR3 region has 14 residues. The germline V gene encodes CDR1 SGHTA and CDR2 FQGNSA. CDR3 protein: CASRLVRVGDTQYF. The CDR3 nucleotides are TGTGCCAGCAGGTTAGTTAGGGTCGGTGATACGCAGTATTTT.

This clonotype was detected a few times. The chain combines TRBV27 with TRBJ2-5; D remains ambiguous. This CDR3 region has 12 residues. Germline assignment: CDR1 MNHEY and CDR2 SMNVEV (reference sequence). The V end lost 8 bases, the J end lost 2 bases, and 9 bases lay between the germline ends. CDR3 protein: CASGFAQETQYF. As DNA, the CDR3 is TGTGCCAGCGGATTCGCTCAAGAGACCCAGTACTTC.

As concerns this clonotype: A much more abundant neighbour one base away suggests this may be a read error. CDR3 region: CTSSQTSGTGELFF. For the CDR3, the DNA is TGTACCAGCAGCCAGACTAGCGGGACCGGGGAGCTGTTTTTT. V gene TRBV6-2 or TRBV6-3 combines with J gene TRBJ2-2; 10 nucleotides line up with TRBD2. Germline V gives CDR1 MNHEY, CDR2 SVGEGT. This CDR3 has 14 residues.

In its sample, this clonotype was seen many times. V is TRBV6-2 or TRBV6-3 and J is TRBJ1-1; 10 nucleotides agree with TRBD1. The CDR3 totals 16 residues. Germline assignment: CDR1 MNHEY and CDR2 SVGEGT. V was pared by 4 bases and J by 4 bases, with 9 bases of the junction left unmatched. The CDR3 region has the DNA TGTGCCAGCAGTTCCCCACCGGGACAGGGGCCCACTGAAGCTTTCTTT. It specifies CASSSPPGQGPTEAFF.

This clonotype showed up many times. DNA for the CDR3: TGTGCCTGGACCCTAGCGGGGGGGTATAGGGCAGATACGCAGTATTTT. Amino acids: CAWTLAGGYRADTQYF. The V call is TRBV30, the J call TRBJ2-3; TRBD2 matches 12 bases. Unmatched junction bases numbered 9, after V lost 4 bases and J lost 4 bases. The CDR3 spans 16 residues. In germline, CDR1 is GTSNPN, CDR2 SVGIG (reference sequence).

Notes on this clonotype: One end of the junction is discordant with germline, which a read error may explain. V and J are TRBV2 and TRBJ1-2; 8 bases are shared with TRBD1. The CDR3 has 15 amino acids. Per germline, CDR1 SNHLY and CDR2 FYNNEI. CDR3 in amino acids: CASSVPQGGDYSYTF. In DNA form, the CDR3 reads TGTGCCAGCAGTGTCCCACAGGGGGGAGACTATAGCTACACCTTC. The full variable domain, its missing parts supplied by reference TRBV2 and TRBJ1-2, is EPEVTQTPSHQVTQMGQEVILRCVPISNHLYFYWYRQILGQKVEFLVSFYNNEISEKSEIFDDQFSVERPDGSNFTLKIRSTKLEDSAMYFCASSVPQGGDYSYTFGSGTRLTVV.

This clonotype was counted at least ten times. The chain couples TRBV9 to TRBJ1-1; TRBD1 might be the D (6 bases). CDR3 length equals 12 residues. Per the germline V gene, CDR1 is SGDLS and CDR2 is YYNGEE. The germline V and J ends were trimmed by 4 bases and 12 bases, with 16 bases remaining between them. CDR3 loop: CASSPGGASSFF. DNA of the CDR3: TGTGCCAGCAGCCCCGGGGGGGCCTCCTCTTTCTTT.

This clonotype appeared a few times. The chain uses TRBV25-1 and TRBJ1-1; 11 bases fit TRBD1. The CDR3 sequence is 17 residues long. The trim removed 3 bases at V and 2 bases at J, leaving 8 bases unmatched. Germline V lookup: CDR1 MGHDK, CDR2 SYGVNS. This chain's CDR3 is CASSDWGQGVRNTEAFF. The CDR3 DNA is TGTGCCAGCAGTGATTGGGGACAGGGGGTGCGAAACACTGAAGCTTTCTTT.

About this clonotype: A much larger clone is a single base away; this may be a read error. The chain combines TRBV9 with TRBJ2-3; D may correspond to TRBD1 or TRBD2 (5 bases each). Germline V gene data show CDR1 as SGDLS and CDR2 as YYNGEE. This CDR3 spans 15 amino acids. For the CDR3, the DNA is TGTGCCAGCAGCCTAGAGGGGCAGGGTCGAGATATGCAGTATTTT. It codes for CASSLEGQGRDMQYF.

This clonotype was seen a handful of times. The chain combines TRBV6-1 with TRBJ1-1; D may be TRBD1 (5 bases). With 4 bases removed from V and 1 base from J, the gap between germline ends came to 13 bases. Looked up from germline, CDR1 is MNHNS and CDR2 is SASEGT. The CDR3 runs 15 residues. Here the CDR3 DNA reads TGTGCCAGCAGTGGATCTCAGGGTACGAACACTGAAGCTTTCTTT. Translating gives CASSGSQGTNTEAFF.